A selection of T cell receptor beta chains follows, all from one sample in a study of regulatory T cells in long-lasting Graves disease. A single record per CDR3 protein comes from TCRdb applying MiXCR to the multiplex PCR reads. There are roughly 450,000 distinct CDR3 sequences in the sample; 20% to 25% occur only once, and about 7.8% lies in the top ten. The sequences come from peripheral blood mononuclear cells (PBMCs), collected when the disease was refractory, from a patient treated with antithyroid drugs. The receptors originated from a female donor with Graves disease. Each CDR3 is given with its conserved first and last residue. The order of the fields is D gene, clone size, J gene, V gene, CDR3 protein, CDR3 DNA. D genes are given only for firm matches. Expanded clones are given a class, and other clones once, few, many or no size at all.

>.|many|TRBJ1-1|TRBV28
CASSLRAMNTEAFF
TGTGCCAGCAGCCTGAGGGCCATGAACACTGAAGCTTTCTTT
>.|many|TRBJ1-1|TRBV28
CASSPGTTSTEAFF
TGTGCCAGCAGCCCGGGGACAACCAGCACTGAAGCTTTCTTT
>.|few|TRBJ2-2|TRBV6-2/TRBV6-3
CASVSRIDLYTGELFF
TGTGCCAGCGTCTCACGGATCGACTTGTACACCGGGGAGCTGTTTTTT
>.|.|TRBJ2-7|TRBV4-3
CASSQGIAAAYYEQYF
TGCGCCAGCAGCCAGGGAATAGCGGCAGCGTACTACGAGCAGTACTTC
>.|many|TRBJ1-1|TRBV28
CASSFAGRFEAFF
TGTGCCAGCAGTTTCGCAGGGAGGTTTGAAGCTTTCTTT
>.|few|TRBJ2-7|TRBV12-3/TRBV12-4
CASREGLRYEQYF
TGTGCCAGCAGGGAAGGACTGCGCTACGAGCAGTACTTC
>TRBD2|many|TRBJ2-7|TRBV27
CASRAAGGPNEQYF
TGTGCCAGCAGGGCAGCGGGAGGGCCAAACGAGCAGTACTTC
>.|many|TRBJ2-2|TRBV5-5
CASSLLQGGSSGELFF
TGTGCCAGCAGCTTATTACAGGGAGGTAGTTCCGGGGAGCTGTTTTTT
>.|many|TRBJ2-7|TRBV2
CASSRGGEREGYEQYF
TGTGCCAGTTCCCGAGGGGGGGAGCGGGAAGGATACGAGCAGTACTTC
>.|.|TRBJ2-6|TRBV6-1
CASTVGANVLTF
TGTGCCAGCACTGTCGGGGCCAACGTCCTGACTTTC
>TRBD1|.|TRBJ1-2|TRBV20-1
CSARPPTGNRFYTF
TGCAGTGCTAGACCCCCGACAGGGAATCGGTTCTACACCTTC
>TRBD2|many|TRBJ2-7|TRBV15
CATSRDPGLAGEQYF
TGTGCCACCAGCAGAGATCCCGGACTAGCGGGAGAGCAGTACTTC
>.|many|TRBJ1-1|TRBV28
CASSKLAGGYGTEAFF
TGTGCCAGCAGCAAACTAGCGGGGGGATACGGCACTGAAGCTTTCTTT
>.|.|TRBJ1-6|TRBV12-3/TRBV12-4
CASSLVSGPPLHF
TGTGCCAGCAGTTTGGTCTCAGGCCCACCCCTCCACTTT
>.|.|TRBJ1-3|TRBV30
CAWSVMGASEGNTIYF
TGTGCCTGGAGTGTGATGGGGGCTTCTGAGGGAAACACCATATATTTT
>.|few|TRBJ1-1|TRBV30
CAWKGQKNTEAFF
TGTGCCTGGAAGGGACAAAAGAACACTGAAGCTTTCTTT
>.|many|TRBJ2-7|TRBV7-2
CASSRRGSDNYEQYF
TGTGCCAGCAGCCGCCGCGGTAGCGACAACTACGAGCAGTACTTC
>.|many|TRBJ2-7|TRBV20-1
CSATGPRLALYEQYF
TGCAGTGCTACTGGCCCTAGGCTAGCTCTCTACGAGCAGTACTTC